Shown below are 20 T cell receptor beta chains from a single sample sequenced in a study of blood T cell repertoires in COVID-19. Sequenced by immunoSEQ multiplex PCR; TCRdb stores in-frame clones only, minus some. The sample lists approximately 210,000 clones, 75% to 85% occurring once. The sample taken for sequencing was PBMCs or T cells enriched from blood (not recorded which). The source is a man aged 25-45 years with acute COVID-19.

The rearrangement joins TRBV28 to TRBJ1-5; maybe TRBD1 (5 bases). Trimming left V 3 bases short and J 11 bases short, with 23 bases between. The CDR3 spans 16 residues. Germline CDR1 MDHEN, CDR2 SYDVKM. The CDR3 loop reads CASSFQGGILSMTQHF. The DNA for the CDR3 is TGTGCCAGCAGTTTTCAGGGTGGGATATTATCAATGACCCAGCATTTT. The full variable domain, its missing parts supplied by reference TRBV28 and TRBJ1-5, is DVKVTQSSRYLVKRTGEKVFLECVQDMDHENMFWYRQDPGLGLRLIYFSYDVKMKEKGDIPEGYSVSREKKERFSLILESASTNQTSMYLCASSFQGGILSMTQHFGDGTRLSIL.

The V and J genes are TRBV5-1 and TRBJ2-3, with D perhaps matching TRBD2 (7 bases). The length of the CDR3 is 15 residues. CDR1 is SGHRS, CDR2 YFSETQ, per germline. V dropped 7 bases and J dropped 2 bases, with 17 bases sitting between them. CDR3 in amino acids: CASRQLGGATDTQYF. The CDR3 coding sequence is TGCGCCAGCCGCCAGTTGGGGGGGGCCACAGATACGCAGTATTTT.

V is TRBV4-1 and J is TRBJ1-2; maybe TRBD1 (6 bases). V lost 2 bases, J lost 4 bases, and 14 bases lay in between. Germline assignment: CDR1 MGHRA and CDR2 YSYEKL. This CDR3 has 15 residues. The CDR3 DNA follows: TGCGCCAGCAGCCAAATGACGGACAGCTTCTATGGCTACACCTTC. This gives the protein CASSQMTDSFYGYTF.

The chain joins TRBV7-9 to TRBJ1-1; TRBD1 agrees at 10 bases. CDR1 and CDR2 from the germline V gene are SEHNR and FQNEAQ (reference sequence). Trimming removed 5 bases from V and 0 bases from J; junction bases left unmatched: 6. This CDR3 has 16 residues. The CDR3 DNA follows: TGTGCCAGCAGCCATGACAGGGGGCGGATGAACACTGAAGCTTTCTTT. Protein sequence: CASSHDRGRMNTEAFF.

The rearrangement links TRBV6-5 to TRBJ1-1, with unresolved D. The V end was cut by 2 bases, the J end by 2 bases, with 15 bases between. The CDR3 consists of 16 residues. Germline V gives CDR1 MNHEY, CDR2 SVGAGI. The chain's CDR3 is CASSYRVVSLNTEAFF. CDR3 coding DNA: TGTGCCAGCAGTTACCGCGTGGTTAGCTTAAACACTGAAGCTTTCTTT.

This clone turned up a few times. The chain uses TRBV6-5 and TRBJ2-7; 8 bases align to TRBD1. This CDR3 has 14 residues. The germline CDR1 and CDR2 sequences are MNHEY and SVGAGI. The junction had 4 bases not matched to a gene; V was cut back by 1 base and J by 5 bases. The CDR3 is CASSYLQGGHEQYF. CDR3 in DNA: TGTGCCAGCAGTTACTTACAGGGGGGCCACGAGCAGTACTTC.

This clone has more than one count but fewer than ten. This sequence joins TRBV2 and TRBJ2-2; TRBD1 agrees at 10 bases. The length of the CDR3 is 14 residues. The junction had 4 bases not matched to a gene; V was cut back by 6 bases and J by 6 bases. Germline assignment: CDR1 SNHLY and CDR2 FYNNEI. CDR3 nucleotides: TGTGCCAGCAGGGGACAGGGGATAGCCGGGGAGCTGTTTTTT. It encodes CASRGQGIAGELFF.

This clone was counted a few times. The chain uses TRBV28 and TRBJ2-5; 8 nucleotides line up with TRBD2. The CDR3 runs to 16 residues. V lost 8 bases, J lost 5 bases, and 16 bases stayed unmatched. CDR1 is MDHEN, CDR2 SYDVKM, per germline. The CDR3 region is CASGTITSGQRETQYF. CDR3 nucleotides: TGTGCCAGCGGAACTATAACTAGCGGCCAGAGGGAGACCCAGTACTTC. The variable domain in full, completed from reference TRBV28 and TRBJ2-5, reads DVKVTQSSRYLVKRTGEKVFLECVQDMDHENMFWYRQDPGLGLRLIYFSYDVKMKEKGDIPEGYSVSREKKERFSLILESASTNQTSMYLCASGTITSGQRETQYFGPGTRLLVL.

This chain connects TRBV19 to TRBJ1-3; 7 bases line up with TRBD1. The CDR3 has 15 amino acids. The V gene's germline CDR1 is LNHDA and CDR2 SQIVND (reference sequence). The V gene end was trimmed by 6 bases and the J gene end by 0 bases; junction bases not matched to a gene: 5. This CDR3 reads CASSLDRYSGNTIYF. Written as DNA, the CDR3 is TGTGCCAGTAGCTTGGACAGGTACTCTGGAAACACCATATATTTT.

This clone has a single count. The rearrangement links TRBV2 to TRBJ2-7; 12 positions agree with TRBD1. CDR1 and CDR2 from the germline V gene are SNHLY and FYNNEI. This CDR3 is built from 15 residues. Trimming took 4 bases from V and 2 from J; bases not matched to a gene: 3. CDR3 nucleotides: TGTGCCAGCAGTGCGGGACAGGGGGCAACCTACGAGCAGTACTTC. Its protein is CASSAGQGATYEQYF.

The rearrangement joins TRBV11-3 to TRBJ2-2, with TRBD1 as a possible D gene (6 bases). V shed 5 bases and J shed 4 bases, with 14 bases lying between them. Per the germline V gene, CDR1 is SGHNT and CDR2 is YENEEA. This CDR3 contains 15 residues. The CDR3 DNA follows: TGTGCCAGCAGCCCCGGGACACCGGCCACCGGGGAGCTGTTTTTT. It encodes CASSPGTPATGELFF. The full variable domain, its missing parts supplied by reference TRBV11-3 and TRBJ2-2, is EAGVVQSPRYKIIEKKQPVAFWCNPISGHNTLYWYLQNLGQGPELLIRYENEEAVDDSQLPKDRFSAERLKGVDSTLKIQPAELGDSAVYLCASSPGTPATGELFFGEGSRLTVL.

This chain joins TRBV7-9 and TRBJ2-5; D is unresolved. The germline V gene has CDR1 SEHNR and CDR2 FQNEAQ (reference sequence). The CDR3 is 11 residues long. Trimming took off 4 bases at V and 5 bases at J, with 5 bases between the two ends. The CDR3 bases are TGTGCCAGCAGCTGGGCCGAGACCCAGTACTTC. Translated: CASSWAETQYF.

In this sample, this clone turned up once. The CDR3 DNA reads as TGTGCCAGCAGTAGCGGGGGGGCTCCTGATACGCAGTATTTT. Its translation is CASSSGGAPDTQYF. The V and J genes are TRBV28 and TRBJ2-3, with TRBD2 matching 10 bases. CDR1 is MDHEN, CDR2 SYDVKM, per germline. With V trimmed by 5 bases and J by 6 bases, 5 bases remained unmatched. The CDR3 contains 14 residues.

The chain joins TRBV11-2 to TRBJ1-1; weak D call: TRBD1 (5 bases). The CDR3 loop spans 16 amino acids. Germline V gene sequence: CDR1 SGHAT, CDR2 FQNNGV. V dropped 4 bases and J dropped 5 bases, with 20 bases sitting between them. The CDR3 here is CASSSPDLLQVTEAFF. CDR3 sequence (DNA): TGTGCCAGCAGCTCCCCCGACCTTTTACAGGTTACTGAAGCTTTCTTT.

This rearrangement joins TRBV9 to TRBJ2-5, with D maybe TRBD1 (6 bases). The V end lost 4 bases, the J end lost 2 bases, and 9 bases lay between the germline ends. Germline V gene lookup returns CDR1 SGDLS and CDR2 YYNGEE. The CDR3 sequence is 13 residues long. The CDR3 sequence is CASSTTGQETQYF. DNA of the CDR3: TGTGCCAGCAGCACGACAGGTCAAGAGACCCAGTACTTC.

The J gene is TRBJ2-5, the V gene TRBV12-3 or TRBV12-4, with a weak D call TRBD2 (6 bases). CDR3 length equals 13 residues. Trimming removed 6 bases from V and 3 bases from J, with 11 bases in between. The CDR3 DNA is TGTGCCAGCAGGCCCCCGGGGGAAGAGACCCAGTACTTC. Protein: CASRPPGEETQYF.

The chain combines TRBV5-1 with TRBJ1-4, with 7 bases matching TRBD1. CDR1 and CDR2 from the germline V gene are SGHRS and YFSETQ. Trimming cost V 4 bases and J 4 bases; bases outside gene matches: 7. The CDR3 sequence is 15 residues long. This chain's CDR3 is CASSPGQESNEKLFF. The CDR3, as DNA: TGCGCCAGCAGCCCTGGACAGGAGAGTAATGAAAAACTGTTTTTT.

CDR3 DNA sequence: TGTGCCAGCAGCTCCTACGTGGCAGGGCCCACTGAAGCTTTCTTT. Amino acids: CASSSYVAGPTEAFF. V is TRBV5-5 and J is TRBJ1-1, with a possible D match to TRBD1 (5 bases). From germline, CDR1 is SGHKS and CDR2 YYEKEE (reference sequence). The CDR3 has 15 amino acids. The V end was cut by 3 bases, the J end by 4 bases, with 16 bases between.

The chain couples TRBV7-9 to TRBJ2-5; 10 bases are shared with TRBD2. This CDR3 region has 16 residues. J was trimmed by 0 bases and V by 1 base; bases with no gene match: 2. Germline-derived CDR1 and CDR2 are SEHNR and FQNEAQ (reference sequence). DNA for the CDR3: TGTGCCAGCAGCTTAGTTAGCGGGGGGTACCAAGAGACCCAGTACTTC. Its translation is CASSLVSGGYQETQYF.

The V and J genes are TRBV28 and TRBJ1-2; TRBD1 matches 7 bases. After removal of 5 bases from V and 0 bases from J, the junction contained 15 bases not matched to a gene. The CDR3 has 18 amino acids. CDR1 is MDHEN and CDR2 is SYDVKM in the germline V gene. CDR3 amino acids: CASSTYRTGASPNYGYTF. In DNA form, the CDR3 reads TGTGCCAGCAGTACGTATCGCACAGGGGCTTCCCCTAACTATGGCTACACCTTC.